Shown below are 26 T cell receptor beta chains from a single sample sequenced in a study of technical replicates of blood from a few donors. Data came from immunoSEQ multiplex PCR; TCRdb stores just in-frame clones and leaves some out. There are about 17,000 clones in the sample; under 90% occur only once, and around a tenth lies in the top ten. The specimen sequenced was PBMCs. These receptors were taken from a human donor in good health. Some clones in this sample may be carry-over from other donors' samples.

The chain is built from TRBV28 and TRBJ1-4; the D is unclear. Looked up from germline, CDR1 is MDHEN and CDR2 is SYDVKM. This CDR3 region has 11 residues. V was shortened by 8 bases and J by 11 bases, with 12 bases between the two germline ends. The CDR3 DNA follows: TGTGCCAGCGGGTGGAACTACAAACTGTTTTTT. Translating gives CASGWNYKLFF. Variable domain in full (rest from reference TRBV28 and TRBJ1-4): DVKVTQSSRYLVKRTGEKVFLECVQDMDHENMFWYRQDPGLGLRLIYFSYDVKMKEKGDIPEGYSVSREKKERFSLILESASTNQTSMYLCASGWNYKLFFGSGTQLSVL.

The V call is TRBV30, the J call TRBJ2-3; D not resolved. The CDR3 contains 13 residues. The V and J ends lost 4 bases and 2 bases respectively, with 10 bases between them. Germline V gene lookup returns CDR1 GTSNPN and CDR2 SVGIG (reference sequence). CDR3 DNA: TGTGCCTGGAAACTCCTAAACACAGATACGCAGTATTTT. Amino acids: CAWKLLNTDTQYF.

J is TRBJ2-1 and V is TRBV11-2; D possibly corresponds to TRBD2 (6 bases). Trimming pared 2 bases from V and 6 bases from J, leaving 17 bases between. Germline loops: CDR1 SGHAT, CDR2 FQNNGV. The CDR3 sequence is 16 residues long. The CDR3 DNA reads as TGTGCCAGCAGCTTACGGATGGAGGTCGGGGGCAATGAGCAGTTCTTC. It yields the protein CASSLRMEVGGNEQFF.

V gene TRBV9 combines with J gene TRBJ2-3; D call uncertain. In germline, CDR1 is SGDLS, CDR2 YYNGEE. The CDR3 loop spans 13 amino acids. Trimming left V 5 bases short and J 2 bases short, with 9 bases between. The CDR3 protein is CASRSGYTDTQYF. The CDR3 coding sequence is TGTGCCAGCAGATCAGGTTACACAGATACGCAGTATTTT.

The chain has TRBV7-6 and TRBJ2-2, with a tentative D call TRBD1 (6 bases). The V and J ends lost 3 bases and 2 bases respectively, with 13 bases between them. The CDR3 runs to 16 residues. The germline gives CDR1 SGHVS, CDR2 FNYEAQ. In DNA form, the CDR3 reads TGTGCCAGCAGCTTCATGACAGGAGGAAACACCGGGGAGCTGTTTTTT. Its translation: CASSFMTGGNTGELFF.

V gene TRBV2 combines with J gene TRBJ2-1; D perhaps matches TRBD2 (5 bases). Germline-derived CDR1 and CDR2 are SNHLY and FYNNEI. The CDR3 contains 12 residues. The ends were cut back, 0 bases at V and 15 bases at J, with 12 bases in the middle. CDR3 sequence (DNA): TGTGCCAGCAGTGAAGCGCCTAGCCTGATGTTCTTC. Protein product: CASSEAPSLMFF.

In its sample, this clone was seen once. The rearrangement joins TRBV11-1 to TRBJ2-1; tentative D call: TRBD2 (6 bases). CDR1 is SGHAT and CDR2 is FQDESV in the germline V gene (reference sequence). This CDR3 contains 12 residues. Trimming pared 4 bases from V and 8 bases from J, leaving 9 bases between. CDR3 nucleotides: TGTGCCAGCAGCTCGTGGGAGGATGAGCAGTTCTTC. It codes for CASSSWEDEQFF.

The CDR3 is CSVDGEAGVGFGYGYTF. CDR3 in DNA: TGCAGCGTTGATGGGGAGGCGGGGGTCGGTTTCGGCTATGGCTACACCTTC. This chain uses TRBV29-1 with TRBJ1-2; possible D gene TRBD1, 5 bases. The V gene's germline CDR1 is SQVTM and CDR2 ANQGSEA. The CDR3 contains 17 residues. The V gene lost 3 bases and the J gene lost 4 bases, with 24 bases spanning the gap.

The chain combines TRBV5-1 with TRBJ2-5; D possibly corresponds to TRBD2 (5 bases). CDR1 and CDR2 from the germline V gene are SGHRS and YFSETQ. This CDR3 comprises 15 residues. V was pared by 1 base and J by 4 bases, with 14 bases between. Written as DNA, the CDR3 is TGCGCCAGCAGCTTGTCCCCGTCCGGAGGAGAGACCCAGTACTTC. This codes for CASSLSPSGGETQYF.

This clone was detected only a few times. Written as DNA, the CDR3 is TGTGCCAGCAGAACAATAGCGGGAGGGCCGAACTTATACAATGAGCAGTTCTTC. This translates into CASRTIAGGPNLYNEQFF. The chain combines TRBV4-2 with TRBJ2-1; TRBD2 matches 11 bases. The germline CDR1 and CDR2 sequences are LGHNA and YNFKEQ. The CDR3 is 18 residues long. The junction had 14 bases not matched to a gene; V was cut back by 6 bases and J by 4 bases.

The chain combines TRBV2 with TRBJ2-3, with D unclear. The CDR3 is 12 amino acids. Germline values: CDR1 SNHLY, CDR2 FYNNEI. V dropped 5 bases and J dropped 5 bases, with 8 bases sitting between them. CDR3 protein: CASSLTGDTQYF. In nucleotides, the CDR3 is TGTGCCAGCAGTTTGACGGGAGATACGCAGTATTTT.

This chain joins TRBV5-1 and TRBJ2-1; 9 bases are shared with TRBD1. From germline, CDR1 is SGHRS and CDR2 YFSETQ. The CDR3 is 14 residues long. V lost 5 bases, J lost 6 bases, and 6 bases stayed unmatched. CDR3 residues: CASRRSTGGNEQFF. CDR3 nucleotide sequence: TGCGCCAGCAGGAGATCGACAGGGGGCAATGAGCAGTTCTTC.

DNA for the CDR3: TGTGCCAGCAGCCGGGGACTAGTGTTTTACGAGCAGTACTTC. This translates into CASSRGLVFYEQYF. The chain has TRBV7-9 and TRBJ2-7, with 8 bases lining up with TRBD2. This CDR3 has 14 amino acids. CDR1 is SEHNR, CDR2 FQNEAQ, per germline (reference sequence). Trimming took 5 bases from V and 4 from J; bases not matched to a gene: 7.

The rearrangement joins TRBV10-3 to TRBJ2-3; TRBD2 agrees at 10 bases. There are 16 residues in the CDR3. After removal of 6 bases from V and 0 bases from J, the junction contained 6 bases not matched to a gene. Germline V gene lookup returns CDR1 ENHRY and CDR2 SYGVKD. In DNA form, the CDR3 reads TGTGCCATCAGCGACCGACTAGCGGGTAGCACAGATACGCAGTATTTT. This encodes CAISDRLAGSTDTQYF.

This chain links TRBV6-5 with TRBJ2-1, with 12 bases identical to TRBD2. Germline loops: CDR1 MNHEY, CDR2 SVGAGI. V was clipped by 4 bases and J by 7 bases; unmatched bases: 5. This CDR3 spans 15 amino acids. The CDR3 DNA sequence: TGTGCCAGCAGTTTGACTAGCGGGAGTATAAATGAGCAGTTCTTC. Its translation is CASSLTSGSINEQFF.

The chain couples TRBV6-6 to TRBJ2-7, with 8 bases aligning to TRBD1. With 0 bases clipped from V and 0 bases from J, the junction kept 4 bases outside the gene matches. The germline V gene has CDR1 MNHNY and CDR2 SVGAGI (reference sequence). The CDR3 is 16 residues long. As DNA, the CDR3 is TGTGCCAGCAGTTACTCGATACAGGGGGACTCCTACGAGCAGTACTTC. Protein sequence: CASSYSIQGDSYEQYF.

This clone appeared a single time. V usage is TRBV11-2 and J usage is TRBJ2-2, with TRBD2 matching 14 bases. The V and J ends lost 4 bases and 1 base, in that order; junction bases with no gene match: 2. Germline CDR1 and CDR2: SGHAT and FQNNGV. The CDR3 has 17 amino acids. Here the CDR3 reads CASSWTSGRQNTGELFF. CDR3 in DNA: TGTGCCAGCAGCTGGACTAGCGGGAGGCAGAACACCGGGGAGCTGTTTTTT.

The rearrangement links TRBV19 to TRBJ1-1, with 11 bases aligning to TRBD1. The length of the CDR3 is 14 residues. With V trimmed by 2 bases and J by 7 bases, 3 bases remained unmatched. Germline V gene lookup returns CDR1 LNHDA and CDR2 SQIVND (reference sequence). CDR3 protein: CASSIRGTGGEAFF. The CDR3 region has the DNA TGTGCCAGTAGTATACGTGGGACAGGGGGTGAAGCTTTCTTT.

The V call is TRBV27, the J call TRBJ2-2, with unresolved D. V gave up 4 bases and J gave up 3 bases, with 9 bases separating them. CDR1 is MNHEY and CDR2 is SMNVEV in the germline V gene (reference sequence). CDR3 length: 14 amino acids. The CDR3 loop is CASSWQRHTGELFF. In DNA form, the CDR3 reads TGTGCCAGCAGTTGGCAGCGCCACACCGGGGAGCTGTTTTTT.

The V call is TRBV7-6, the J call TRBJ2-7; 11 bases align to TRBD1. V gave up 5 bases and J gave up 1 base; unmatched junction bases: 7. The CDR3 contains 16 residues. CDR1 is SGHVS, CDR2 FNYEAQ, per germline. The CDR3 sequence: CASSQAGTGGSYEQYF. CDR3 nucleotide sequence: TGTGCCAGCAGCCAAGCCGGGACAGGGGGTTCCTACGAGCAGTACTTC.

The chain uses TRBV30 and TRBJ2-1, with 9 bases matching TRBD2. V gave up 4 bases and J gave up 7 bases; unmatched junction bases: 11. There are 15 residues in the CDR3. Looked up from germline, CDR1 is GTSNPN and CDR2 is SVGIG (reference sequence). The CDR3 protein is CAWIGGGGAENEQFF. The CDR3 DNA sequence: TGTGCCTGGATCGGTGGCGGGGGGGCCGAGAATGAGCAGTTCTTC.

The chain carries TRBV14 and TRBJ1-2; possible D gene TRBD1, 5 bases. CDR3 size: 15 residues. The germline V and J ends were trimmed by 0 bases and 7 bases, with 15 bases remaining between them. CDR1 and CDR2 from the germline V gene are SGHDN and FVKESK. The CDR3 is CASSQDTTGWGGYTF. Written as DNA, the CDR3 is TGTGCCAGCAGCCAAGATACCACAGGTTGGGGTGGCTACACCTTC.

The rearrangement uses TRBV9 and TRBJ1-4, with TRBD1 matching 10 bases. V was pared by 4 bases and J by 8 bases, with 5 bases of the junction left unmatched. The CDR3 length is 14 residues. Germline V gene data show CDR1 as SGDLS and CDR2 as YYNGEE. CDR3 nucleotides: TGTGCCAGCAGCAACGACAGGGGGCAGGAAAAACTGTTTTTT. Translation: CASSNDRGQEKLFF.

The genes are TRBV27 and TRBJ2-7; no firm D call. CDR1 MNHEY and CDR2 SMNVEV come from the germline V gene (reference sequence). This CDR3 has 16 residues. V lost 6 bases and J 2 bases, leaving 20 bases between the germline ends. The CDR3 sequence: CASSPTESPYTYEQYF. The CDR3 region has the DNA TGTGCCAGCAGCCCAACGGAGTCACCCTATACCTACGAGCAGTACTTC.

The chain recombines TRBV6-6 with TRBJ1-5, with D unclear. The V gene lost 0 bases and the J gene lost 5 bases, with 5 bases spanning the gap. There are 13 residues in the CDR3. Germline V gives CDR1 MNHNY, CDR2 SVGAGI (reference sequence). The CDR3 DNA reads TGTGCCAGCAGTTACTCAACAGATCAGCCCCAGCATTTT. This gives the protein CASSYSTDQPQHF.

This clone came up a few times. The chain is built from TRBV6-1 and TRBJ1-1, with D perhaps matching TRBD1 (6 bases). This CDR3 is 16 amino acids long. V lost 4 bases to trimming and J lost 5 bases, with 20 bases between them. CDR1 is MNHNS and CDR2 is SASEGT in the germline V gene. The CDR3 DNA reads TGTGCCAGCAGTGCCGGAGGGGGGGGGCCTTGGACTGAAGCTTTCTTT. It is translated as CASSAGGGGPWTEAFF.